Sequencing of this TCR beta chain was carried out in a study of T cells in localized non-small cell lung cancer (dated by TCRdb to about 2020). For the wider study: The study examined T cell repertoires in approximately 240 patients with early-stage NSCLC and compared tumors with uninvolved tumor-adjacent lungs. All 240 or so NSCLC patients in the cohort were treatment-naive and had localized lung tumors that were resected. NSCLC patients had a mean age of approximately 66 years, and fewer than 150 were male and some 98 female.

Uninvolved adjacent lung was taken at least 2 cm from the tumor margin and confirmed free of atypia by two independent pathologists. At diagnosis, tumor, uninvolved tumor-adjacent lung and peripheral blood were collected and then preserved as a mix of FFPE and fresh-frozen material. From a lookup of the germline V gene, CDR1 and CDR2 are SGDLS and YYNGEE. The CDR3 runs 13 residues from the cysteine to the phenylalanine. Here the CDR3 DNA is all that survives: 39 bases in frame from base 1. The V end gives up 5 bases and the J end 6 bases, leaving 7 bases in the junction not matched to a gene. Study-wide conclusions, independent of this receptor: Because of the exploratory design, TCR variables were selected using unadjusted p-values without false-discovery rate correction. Uninvolved tumor-adjacent lung showed the highest T cell clonality, higher than tumor, which suggests more focused antigenic responses in the adjacent lung. Of the top 100 tumor clones, a median of approximately 60 were detected in paired uninvolved adjacent lung; roughly 29 were also among that lung's top 100. Because multi-region tumor sequencing was not done, intratumor heterogeneity could not be ruled out. Longer overall survival was associated with higher T cell density in blood, whereas shorter survival was associated with higher clonality in adjacent lung.

This clone was recorded a few times. The antigen it recognizes is unknown. Base qualities were left out, and no much larger clone turns up one base away. The immunoSEQ Assay was used to sequence TCR beta CDR3 regions from DNA. Per the source publication's procedure: To compute T cell density, TCR beta template counts were normalized to usable DNA, which was estimated by amplifying housekeeping genes. The preseqR package was used to estimate richness by extrapolating to 400,000 templates for PBMC samples and to 120,000 templates for tissue samples. Clonality was taken to be one minus Pielou's evenness. Differential abundance testing on productive amino-acid clonotypes, with a minimum total count of 5 and an alpha of 0.1, was used to identify tissue-enriched TCRs. The Jaccard Index and the Morisita Overlap Index were used to measure how much the repertoires overlapped between compartments. TCR beta CDR3s were clustered by GLIPH together with public tetramer-defined viral CDR3s, and at least three viral sequences plus V-gene enrichment were required for viral motifs. The table was pulled from immuneACCESS by TCRdb, which kept in-frame rearrangements only. Such tables lose some clones; where checked, under half of the loss comes from unresolved V genes, and the rest has no known cause. D and trimming were read from the DNA, whereas the V and J calls and clone size are those reported in that table. This sample is represented by 2,000 to 3,000 clones; 25% of them were singletons. The top ten clones comprise roughly 20% of the sample.

The sequence derives from a man aged 35 to 69 with stage II squamous cell lung carcinoma. The V and J segments used are TRBV9 and TRBJ2-5, with TRBD2 identical over 7 junction bases. The input for sequencing was normal lung tissue next to the tumor, taken before any cancer treatment. The CDR3 has the sequence CASSEFGRQTQYF. In nucleotides, the sequence is TGTGCCAGCAGTGAATTCGGGAGGCAGACCCAGTACTTC.